The entry below describes one TCR beta chain. The CDR3 covers 10 residues. V was clipped by 7 bases and J by 3 bases, with 7 bases between them. CDR1 is DFQATT and CDR2 is SNEGSKA in the germline V gene (reference sequence). These data come from a study of technical replicates of blood from a few donors. The table came from immunoSEQ multiplex PCR; TCRdb's copy has only in-frame clones and leaves some out. This sample yields roughly 100,000 clones, of which 95% are seen a single time; 0.34% belongs to the top ten. This chain links TRBV20-1 with TRBJ2-7, with unresolved D. The sequence was obtained from a human donor in good health. The sequencing sample was made of T cells isolated from PBMCs. CDR3 nucleotides: TGCAGTGTTTCTAACTACGAGCAGTACTTC. This encodes CSVSNYEQYF.